Reported below is one TCR beta chain. The target of this receptor is not known. Base qualities are not provided; no much larger clone lies one nucleotide away. Receptor libraries were prepared by the immunoSEQ multiplex PCR assay. TCRdb obtained this table from immuneACCESS and retained in-frame rearrangements with V and J assigned. These tables miss some clones; where compared with another copy, unresolved V genes account for less than half of the shortfall, and the remainder is unexplained. The sample records around 52,000 clones, around 90% of which are singletons. The ten largest make up roughly 0.19% of the sample. V loses 4 bases of germline sequence and J loses 5 bases, and the interval between the two ends is 5 bases. Per the germline V gene, SGHTA is the CDR1 and FQGNSA is the CDR2. The CDR3 covers 12 residues, taking in both the cysteine and the phenylalanine. Just CDR3 DNA is preserved here, 36 bases in frame from base 1.

The data derive from a study of T cell changes during pregnancy in multiple sclerosis (dated by TCRdb to between 2018 and 2020). Background on the whole study: The study examined how the T cell repertoire changed over the course of pregnancy in women with multiple sclerosis.

This sequence uses TRBV7-2 and TRBJ2-2; no D gene is confidently identified. Sequenced material: CD4+ T cells from peripheral blood mononuclear cells, taken in the second trimester of pregnancy. The sequence derives from a female donor with multiple sclerosis, enrolled in a pregnancy study. The DNA sequence reads TGTGCCAGCAGCTCCCCGACCGGGGAGCTGTTTTTT. Translation gives CASSSPTGELFF.